The 12 T cell receptor beta chains given below trace back to one sample, sequenced in a study of early T cells in non-severe SARS-CoV-2 infection. TCRdb ran MiXCR on the 5' RACE reads and lists one entry per CDR3 protein. This sample has over 80,000 distinct CDR3 sequences; 12% occur once, and the top ten carry 4.4%. The sample in question was whole blood, obtained at baseline. These TCRs come from an adult who was a healthcare worker with PCR-confirmed SARS-CoV-2 infection or an uninfected control (not recorded which).

The chain recombines TRBV18 with TRBJ1-4, with a possible D match to TRBD1 (6 bases). Trimming took 3 bases from V and 5 from J, leaving 10 bases between them. Germline V gives CDR1 KGHSH, CDR2 LQKENI. The CDR3 has 14 amino acids. CDR3: CASSPDRTNEKLFF. The CDR3, as DNA: TGTGCCAGCTCACCTGACAGGACAAATGAAAAACTGTTTTTT.

This clonotype occurred many times. The chain has TRBV20-1 and TRBJ2-7; D possibly matches TRBD1 or TRBD2 (5 bases each). The V gene's germline CDR1 is DFQATT and CDR2 SNEGSKA (reference sequence). Trimming pared 5 bases from V and 5 bases from J, leaving 19 bases between. The CDR3 is 14 amino acids. CDR3 in amino acids: CSAPGTNFPNEQYF. CDR3 nucleotide sequence: TGCAGTGCTCCCGGGACGAACTTTCCCAACGAGCAGTACTTC.

The genes are TRBV20-1 and TRBJ2-2; D possibly corresponds to TRBD1 (5 bases). The CDR3 contains 17 residues. The V end lost 3 bases, the J end lost 2 bases, and 19 bases lay between the germline ends. CDR1 is DFQATT, CDR2 SNEGSKA, per germline (reference sequence). CDR3 DNA: TGCAGTGCTAGTGGGGCAGGGCGCTCTACTAACACCGGGGAGCTGTTTTTT. Translated: CSASGAGRSTNTGELFF.

In this sample, this clonotype turned up many times. The chain is built from TRBV11-3 and TRBJ2-1; D remains unclear. The CDR3 runs to 13 residues. Germline V lookup: CDR1 SGHNT, CDR2 YENEEA. Trimming cost V 5 bases and J 6 bases, with 11 bases left between them. The CDR3: CASSETRVNEQFF. For the CDR3, the DNA is TGTGCCAGCAGCGAGACCCGGGTCAATGAGCAGTTCTTC.

A few counts support this clonotype. The chain has TRBV7-8 and TRBJ2-2, with a tentative D call TRBD1 (6 bases). This CDR3 comprises 16 residues. V was shortened by 5 bases and J by 4 bases, with 17 bases between the two germline ends. CDR1 SGHVS and CDR2 FQNEAQ come from the germline V gene. The CDR3, as DNA: TGTGCCAGCAGCCAAGGGCCCAGGGGTAGCACCGGGGAGCTGTTTTTT. Amino acids: CASSQGPRGSTGELFF.

There are many counts of this clonotype. V and J are TRBV28 and TRBJ2-3, with D possibly being TRBD1 or TRBD2 (5 bases each). CDR3 length: 15 amino acids. The germline CDR1 and CDR2 sequences are MDHEN and SYDVKM. Trimming pared 6 bases from V and 1 base from J, leaving 14 bases between. CDR3 nucleotide sequence: TGTGCCAGCAGCCTAGCTGGGGGACGCACAGATACGCAGTATTTT. Amino acids: CASSLAGGRTDTQYF.

The V gene is TRBV27, the J gene TRBJ2-7; 11 bases align to TRBD1. The germline V gene has CDR1 MNHEY and CDR2 SMNVEV (reference sequence). The CDR3 has 18 amino acids. J lost 7 bases, V lost 6 bases, and 20 bases had no gene match. CDR3 loop: CASSLRALRTGGKMEQYF. CDR3 bases: TGTGCCAGCAGCCTTCGCGCACTACGGACAGGGGGCAAGATGGAGCAGTACTTC.

This clonotype has a count of ten or more. The rearrangement uses TRBV20-1 and TRBJ2-7; TRBD1 agrees at 9 bases. The CDR3 covers 15 residues. The V segment lost 1 base and the J segment 1 base; nucleotides outside the gene matches: 5. Per germline, CDR1 DFQATT and CDR2 SNEGSKA (reference sequence). The CDR3: CSARGRTGESYEQYF. The DNA for the CDR3 is TGCAGTGCTAGAGGGAGGACAGGGGAGTCCTACGAGCAGTACTTC.

The chain links TRBV28 to TRBJ1-5, with a tentative D call TRBD1 (6 bases). Germline V CDR1 and CDR2: MDHEN, SYDVKM. This CDR3 has 12 residues. V lost 6 bases and J lost 6, with 9 bases in between. The CDR3 spells CASRLGGQPQHF. The DNA of the CDR3 is TGTGCCAGCAGACTAGGGGGTCAGCCCCAGCATTTT.

A few counts support this clonotype. The chain employs TRBV18 and TRBJ1-3; D remains ambiguous. Germline values: CDR1 KGHSH, CDR2 LQKENI. Deletions cut 0 bases from V and 8 bases from J, with 14 bases between. The length of the CDR3 is 15 residues. The CDR3 protein is CASSPPRSRADTIYF. DNA of the CDR3: TGTGCCAGCTCACCACCGCGCAGTCGGGCCGACACCATATATTTT.

The table lists this clonotype with a few counts. The chain employs TRBV12-5 and TRBJ1-2; D is ambiguous. Germline V lookup: CDR1 LGHNT, CDR2 FRNRAP. The CDR3 consists of 15 residues. Trimming left V 1 base short and J 3 bases short, with 12 bases between. CDR3 sequence reads: CASGLAGTGHYGYTF. CDR3 sequence (DNA): TGTGCTAGTGGTTTGGCCGGAACCGGACACTATGGCTACACCTTC.

This clonotype was seen a few times. The rearrangement joins TRBV11-2 to TRBJ2-7, with TRBD2 matching 11 bases. The germline V gene encodes CDR1 SGHAT and CDR2 FQNNGV. V shed 3 bases and J 2 bases; nucleotides not matched to a gene: 6. The CDR3 runs 16 residues. The chain's CDR3 is CASSLSLAGGTYEQYF. CDR3 bases: TGTGCCAGCAGCTTGTCCTTAGCGGGGGGGACCTACGAGCAGTACTTC.